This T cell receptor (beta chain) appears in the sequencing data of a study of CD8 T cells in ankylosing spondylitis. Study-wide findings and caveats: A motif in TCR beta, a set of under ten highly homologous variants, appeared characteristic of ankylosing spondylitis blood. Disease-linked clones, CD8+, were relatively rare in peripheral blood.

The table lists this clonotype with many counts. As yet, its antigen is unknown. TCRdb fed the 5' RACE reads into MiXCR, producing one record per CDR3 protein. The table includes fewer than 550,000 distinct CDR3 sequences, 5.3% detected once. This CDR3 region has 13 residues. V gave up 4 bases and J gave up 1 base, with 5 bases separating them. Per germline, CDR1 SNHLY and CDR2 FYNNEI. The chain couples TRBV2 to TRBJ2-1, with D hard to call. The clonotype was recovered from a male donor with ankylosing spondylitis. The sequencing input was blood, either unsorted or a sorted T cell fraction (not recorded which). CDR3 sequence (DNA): TGTGCCAGCAGTGGACTTTCCTACAATGAGCAGTTCTTC. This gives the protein CASSGLSYNEQFF.